What follows is one TCR beta chain and its context. This CDR3 contains 13 residues. Losses at the gene ends were 3 bases for V and 12 bases for J; bases not matched to a gene: 6. Germline CDR1 is SGDLS and CDR2 is YYNGEE. Next came a second PCR, run for about 6 to 12 cycles, which used a sample-barcoded 5' primer along with a J-beta primer mix. From the 5' RACE reads, TCRdb called clonotypes with MiXCR, one entry per CDR3 protein. The table records around 1.5 million distinct CDR3 sequences, approximately 59% of them present only once. The data were obtained in a study of blood T cells in healthy people across ages.

V is TRBV9 and J is TRBJ2-5, with TRBD2 matching over 12 bases. The receptor was isolated from a young man in good health. Sequencing was done on a sample of blood. CDR3 residues: CASSAGLAGQEYF. The CDR3 DNA reads TGTGCCAGCAGCGCAGGACTAGCGGGACAGGAGTACTTC. The full variable domain, in which reference TRBV9 and TRBJ2-5 provide the parts outside the CDR3, is DSGVTQTPKHLITATGQRVTLRCSPRSGDLSVYWYQQSLDQGLQFLIQYYNGEERAKGNILERFSAQQFPDLHSELNLSSLELGDSALYFCASSAGLAGQEYFGPGTRLLVL.